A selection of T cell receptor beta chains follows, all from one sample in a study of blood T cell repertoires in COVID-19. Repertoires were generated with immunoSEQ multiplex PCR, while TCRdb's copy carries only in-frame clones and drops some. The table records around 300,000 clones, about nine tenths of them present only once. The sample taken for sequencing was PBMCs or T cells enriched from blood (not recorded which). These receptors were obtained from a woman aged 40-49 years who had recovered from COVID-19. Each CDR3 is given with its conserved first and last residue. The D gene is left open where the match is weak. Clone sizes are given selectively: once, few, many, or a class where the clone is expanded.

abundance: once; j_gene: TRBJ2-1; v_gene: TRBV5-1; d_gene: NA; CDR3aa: CASSLVRQTYNEQFF; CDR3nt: TGCGCCAGCAGCTTGGTTCGTCAGACCTACAATGAGCAGTTCTTC
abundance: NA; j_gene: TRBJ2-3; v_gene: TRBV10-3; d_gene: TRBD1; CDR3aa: CAISGTGVADTQYF; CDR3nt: TGTGCCATCTCCGGGACAGGGGTGGCAGATACGCAGTATTTT
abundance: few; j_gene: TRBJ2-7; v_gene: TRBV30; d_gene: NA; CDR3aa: CAWSDVRAYEQYF; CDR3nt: TGTGCCTGGAGTGACGTGCGCGCGTACGAGCAGTACTTC
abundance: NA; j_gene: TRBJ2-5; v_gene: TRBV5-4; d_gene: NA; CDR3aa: CASSFPRGETQYF; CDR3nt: TGTGCCAGCAGCTTTCCCCGGGGAGAGACCCAGTACTTC
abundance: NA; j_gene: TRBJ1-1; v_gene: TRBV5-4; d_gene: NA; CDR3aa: CASSFPGVMNTEAFF; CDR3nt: TGTGCCAGCAGCTTCCCAGGGGTCATGAACACTGAAGCTTTCTTT
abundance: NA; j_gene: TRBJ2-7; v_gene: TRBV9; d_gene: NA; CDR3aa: CASSPREQSVYEQYF; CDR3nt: TGTGCCAGCAGCCCCCGGGAGCAGAGTGTTTACGAGCAGTACTTC
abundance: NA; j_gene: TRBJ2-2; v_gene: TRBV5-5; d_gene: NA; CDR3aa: CASSPRSAGELFF; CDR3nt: TGTGCCAGCAGCCCGCGGTCAGCCGGGGAGCTGTTTTTT
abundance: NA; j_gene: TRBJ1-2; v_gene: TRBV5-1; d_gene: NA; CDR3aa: CASSLVAGGYGYTF; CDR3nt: TGCGCCAGCAGCTTGGTGGCAGGAGGATATGGCTACACCTTC
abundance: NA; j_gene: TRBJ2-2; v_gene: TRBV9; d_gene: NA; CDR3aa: CASSVASPPNTGELFF; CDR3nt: TGTGCCAGCAGCGTAGCTAGCCCACCTAACACCGGGGAGCTGTTTTTT
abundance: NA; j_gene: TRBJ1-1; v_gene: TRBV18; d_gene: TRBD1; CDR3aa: CASSRTTLGQGSFNTEAFF; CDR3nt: TGTGCCAGCTCACGAACGACGTTGGGACAGGGGAGTTTTAACACTGAAGCTTTCTTT
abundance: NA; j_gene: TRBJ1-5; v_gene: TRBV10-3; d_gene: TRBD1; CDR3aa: CAISRSGSDRGPNNQPQHF; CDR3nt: TGTGCCATCAGTCGTTCCGGGTCGGACAGGGGGCCCAACAATCAGCCCCAGCATTTT
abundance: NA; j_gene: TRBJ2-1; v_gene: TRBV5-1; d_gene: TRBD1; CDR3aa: CASSPLTTGYNEQFF; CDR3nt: TGCGCCAGCAGCCCATTAACGACAGGGTACAATGAGCAGTTCTTC
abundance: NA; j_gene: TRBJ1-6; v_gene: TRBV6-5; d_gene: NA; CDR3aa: CASRGQNNSPLHF; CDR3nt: TGTGCCAGCAGGGGGCAGAATAATTCACCCCTCCACTTT
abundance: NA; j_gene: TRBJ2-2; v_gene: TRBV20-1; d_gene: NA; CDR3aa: CSASRGVRELFF; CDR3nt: TGCAGTGCTAGTCGGGGAGTCAGGGAGCTGTTTTTT
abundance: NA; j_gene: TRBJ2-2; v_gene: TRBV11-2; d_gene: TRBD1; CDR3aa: CASSYNRGIGTGELFF; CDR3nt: TGTGCCAGCAGCTACAACAGGGGGATCGGCACCGGGGAGCTGTTTTTT
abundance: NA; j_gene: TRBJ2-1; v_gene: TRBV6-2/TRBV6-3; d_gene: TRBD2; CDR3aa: CASSAIAGGYRANEQFF; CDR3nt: TGTGCCAGCAGTGCTATAGCGGGAGGGTACCGGGCCAATGAGCAGTTCTTC
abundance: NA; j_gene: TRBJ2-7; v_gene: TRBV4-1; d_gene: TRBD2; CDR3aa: CASSQEVAGASRYEQYF; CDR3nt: TGCGCCAGCAGCCAAGAGGTAGCGGGAGCTTCCCGGTACGAGCAGTACTTC
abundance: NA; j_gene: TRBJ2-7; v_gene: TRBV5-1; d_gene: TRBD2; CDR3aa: CASSLVASGFTPSEQYF; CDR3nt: TGCGCCAGCAGCTTGGTGGCTAGCGGGTTCACCCCCTCCGAGCAGTACTTC
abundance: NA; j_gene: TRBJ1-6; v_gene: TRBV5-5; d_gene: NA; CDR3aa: CASSLTETYSPLHF; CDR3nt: TGTGCCAGCAGCCTGACAGAGACCTATTCACCCCTCCACTTT
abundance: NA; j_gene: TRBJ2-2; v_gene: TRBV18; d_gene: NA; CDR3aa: CASSPGRQTNTGELFF; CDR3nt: TGTGCCAGCTCCCCGGGTCGGCAAACGAACACCGGGGAGCTGTTTTTT
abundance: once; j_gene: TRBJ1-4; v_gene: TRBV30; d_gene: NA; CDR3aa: CAWSVRQADEKLFF; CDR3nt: TGTGCCTGGAGTGTGCGACAGGCGGATGAAAAACTGTTTTTT
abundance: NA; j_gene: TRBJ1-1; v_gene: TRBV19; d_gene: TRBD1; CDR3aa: CASSIVGSGTGDTEAFF; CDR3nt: TGTGCCAGTAGTATAGTGGGATCCGGGACAGGGGACACTGAAGCTTTCTTT
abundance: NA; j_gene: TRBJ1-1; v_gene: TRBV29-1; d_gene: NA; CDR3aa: CSVKSRVANTEAFF; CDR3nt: TGCAGCGTAAAATCCAGGGTGGCGAACACTGAAGCTTTCTTT
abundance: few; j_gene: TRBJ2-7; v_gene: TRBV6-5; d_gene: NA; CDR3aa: CASTFWRGGPYEQYF; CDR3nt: TGTGCCAGCACATTTTGGCGGGGCGGCCCCTACGAGCAGTACTTC
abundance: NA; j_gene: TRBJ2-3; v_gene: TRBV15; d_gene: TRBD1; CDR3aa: CATSREAGGGPDTQYF; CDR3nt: TGTGCCACCAGCAGAGAAGCAGGGGGCGGTCCAGATACGCAGTATTTT
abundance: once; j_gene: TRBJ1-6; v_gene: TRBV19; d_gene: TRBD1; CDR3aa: CASSLTGSGTPLHF; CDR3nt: TGTGCCAGTAGTCTGACAGGGAGCGGAACACCCCTCCACTTT